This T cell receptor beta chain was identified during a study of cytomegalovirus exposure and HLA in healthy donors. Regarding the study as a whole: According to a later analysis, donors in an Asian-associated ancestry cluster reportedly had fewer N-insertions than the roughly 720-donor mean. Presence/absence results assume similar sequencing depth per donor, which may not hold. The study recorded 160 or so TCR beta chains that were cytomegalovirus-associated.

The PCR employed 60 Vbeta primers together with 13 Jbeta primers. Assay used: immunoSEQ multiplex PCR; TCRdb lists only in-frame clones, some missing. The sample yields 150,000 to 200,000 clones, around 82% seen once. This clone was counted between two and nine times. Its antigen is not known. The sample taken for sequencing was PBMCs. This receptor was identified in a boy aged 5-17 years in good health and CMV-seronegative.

Here the CDR3 DNA reads TGTGCCAGCAGCCGTAGCAACCATGAGCAGTTCTTC. The encoded protein is CASSRSNHEQFF. V is TRBV11-3 and J is TRBJ2-1, with D hard to call. Trimming cost V 5 bases and J 8 bases, with 10 bases left between them. This CDR3 has 12 residues. The germline CDR1 and CDR2 sequences are SGHNT and YENEEA.